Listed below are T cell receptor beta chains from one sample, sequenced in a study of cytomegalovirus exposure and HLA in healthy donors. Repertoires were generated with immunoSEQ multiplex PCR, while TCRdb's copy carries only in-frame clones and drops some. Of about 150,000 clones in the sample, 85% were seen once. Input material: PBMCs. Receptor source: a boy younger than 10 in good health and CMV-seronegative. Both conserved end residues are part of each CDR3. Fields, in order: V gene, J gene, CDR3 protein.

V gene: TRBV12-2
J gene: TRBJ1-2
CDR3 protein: CASRSIQGAPNYGYTF

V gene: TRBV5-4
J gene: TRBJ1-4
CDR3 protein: CASSLDPQGANEKLFF

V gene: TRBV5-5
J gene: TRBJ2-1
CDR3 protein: CASSLNREFEQFF

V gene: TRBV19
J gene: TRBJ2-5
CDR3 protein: CASSIGGGIVQETQYF

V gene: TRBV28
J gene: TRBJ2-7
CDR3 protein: CASTPRGLPPSYEQYF

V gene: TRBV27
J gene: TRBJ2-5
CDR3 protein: CASSLWGRVGFETQYF

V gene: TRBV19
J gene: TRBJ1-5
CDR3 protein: CASTNRLNQPQHF

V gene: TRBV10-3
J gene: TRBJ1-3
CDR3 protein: CATRGHSGNTIYF

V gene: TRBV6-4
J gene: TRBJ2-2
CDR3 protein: CASSSGGATGELFF

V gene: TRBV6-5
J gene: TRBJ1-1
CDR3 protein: CASSPRGRTEAFF

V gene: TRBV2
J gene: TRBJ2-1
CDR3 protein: CASSEAPRGSRFF

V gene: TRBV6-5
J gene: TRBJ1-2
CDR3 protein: CASSYQNYGYTF

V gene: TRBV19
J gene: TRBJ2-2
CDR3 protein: CASSIMRVGGELFF

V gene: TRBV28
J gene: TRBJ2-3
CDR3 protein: CASSARTSGPTDTQYF

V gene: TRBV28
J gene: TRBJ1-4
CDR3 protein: CASSWRQGFDWVTNEKLFF

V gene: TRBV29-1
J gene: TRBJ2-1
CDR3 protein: CSVGQGPYNEQFF

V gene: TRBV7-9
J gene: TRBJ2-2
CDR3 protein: CASSPGGTGELFF

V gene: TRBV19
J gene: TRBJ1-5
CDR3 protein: CASSISGIGGISPQHF

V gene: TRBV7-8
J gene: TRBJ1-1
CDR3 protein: CASSPQTHTEAFF

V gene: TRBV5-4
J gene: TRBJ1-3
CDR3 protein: CASSLAAGKTGNTIYF

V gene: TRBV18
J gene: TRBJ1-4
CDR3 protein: CASSRSYKTGWLVKLFF

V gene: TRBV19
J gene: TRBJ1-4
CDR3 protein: CASSILRNEKLFF

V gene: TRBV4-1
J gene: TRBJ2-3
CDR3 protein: CASSQDVESGHRGQTDTQYF

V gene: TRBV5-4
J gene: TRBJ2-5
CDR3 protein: CASSLVRGNKVQETQYF

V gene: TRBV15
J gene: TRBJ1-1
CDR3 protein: CATSRRGPAFF

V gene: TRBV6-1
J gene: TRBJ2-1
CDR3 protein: CASSDSNTYNEQFF

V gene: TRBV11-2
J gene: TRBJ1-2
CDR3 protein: CASSPPTTGVRGYTF

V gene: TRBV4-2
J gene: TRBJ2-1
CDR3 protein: CASSQEGTSNEQFF

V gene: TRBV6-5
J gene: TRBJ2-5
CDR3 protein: CASSMAGGSQETQYF

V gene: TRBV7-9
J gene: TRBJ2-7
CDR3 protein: CASSGQGVGEQYF

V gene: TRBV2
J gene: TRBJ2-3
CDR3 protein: CASSAKRSTDTQYF

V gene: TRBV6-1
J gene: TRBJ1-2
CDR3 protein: CASKRDRNYGYTF